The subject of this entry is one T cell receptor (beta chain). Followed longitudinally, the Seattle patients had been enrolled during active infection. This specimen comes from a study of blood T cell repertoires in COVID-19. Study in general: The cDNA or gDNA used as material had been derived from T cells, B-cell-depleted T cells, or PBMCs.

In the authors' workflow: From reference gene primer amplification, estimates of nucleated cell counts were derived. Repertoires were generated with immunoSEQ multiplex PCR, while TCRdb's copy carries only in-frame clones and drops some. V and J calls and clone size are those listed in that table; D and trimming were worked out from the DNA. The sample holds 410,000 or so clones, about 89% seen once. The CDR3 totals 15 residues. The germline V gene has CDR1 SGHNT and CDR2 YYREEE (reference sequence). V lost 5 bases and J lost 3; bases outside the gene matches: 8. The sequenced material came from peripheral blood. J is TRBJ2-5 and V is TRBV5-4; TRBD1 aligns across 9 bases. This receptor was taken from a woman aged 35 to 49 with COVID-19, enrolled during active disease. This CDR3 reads CASSPGQGTEETQYF. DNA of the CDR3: TGTGCCAGCAGTCCCGGACAGGGGACGGAAGAGACCCAGTACTTC.